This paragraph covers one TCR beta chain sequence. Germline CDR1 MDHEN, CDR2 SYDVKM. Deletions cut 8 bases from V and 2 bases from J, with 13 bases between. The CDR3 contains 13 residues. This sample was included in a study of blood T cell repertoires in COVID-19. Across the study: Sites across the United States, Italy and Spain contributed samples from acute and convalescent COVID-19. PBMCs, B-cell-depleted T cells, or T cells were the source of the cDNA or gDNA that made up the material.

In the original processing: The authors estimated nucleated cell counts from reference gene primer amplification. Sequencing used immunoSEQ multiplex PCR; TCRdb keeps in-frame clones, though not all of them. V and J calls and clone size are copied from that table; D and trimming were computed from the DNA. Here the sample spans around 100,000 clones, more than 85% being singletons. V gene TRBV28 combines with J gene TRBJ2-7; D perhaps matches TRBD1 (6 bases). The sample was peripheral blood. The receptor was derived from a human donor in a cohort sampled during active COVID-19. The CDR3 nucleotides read TGTGCCAGCTTACAGGGAATCGCCTACGAGCAGTACTTC. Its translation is CASLQGIAYEQYF.